These 20 T cell receptor beta chains were sequenced from one sample in a study of blood T cell repertoires in COVID-19 (dated by TCRdb to the early 2020s). The library was generated by the immunoSEQ multiplex PCR assay. Held by TCRdb, this immuneACCESS table contains in-frame sequences only and omits some clones. Under half of the omission traces to an unresolved V gene where checked; the cause of the rest is unknown. The sample includes 64,000 or so clones, with 82% observed a single time. Jointly, the top ten make up approximately 12% of the sample. The sample comprised peripheral blood. The receptors were sampled from a human donor in a cohort sampled during active COVID-19.

This chain joins TRBV6-5 and TRBJ1-6, with D perhaps matching TRBD1 (5 bases). Looked up from germline, CDR1 is MNHEY and CDR2 is SVGAGI. The CDR3 sequence is 15 residues long. V lost 7 bases to trimming and J lost 7 bases, with 17 bases between them. DNA of the CDR3: TGTGCCAGCACCTTTGCGGGACGGAAGAATTCACCCCTCCACTTT. Protein product: CASTFAGRKNSPLHF.

V usage is TRBV6-5 and J usage is TRBJ2-5, with 10 positions matching TRBD1. Germline lookup yields CDR1 MNHEY and CDR2 SVGAGI. J gave up 5 bases and V 6 bases, and 9 bases lay outside the gene matches. The CDR3 has 15 residues. The CDR3 protein is CASSLRDRGGETQYF. CDR3 DNA sequence: TGTGCCAGCAGCCTCCGGGACAGGGGTGGGGAGACCCAGTACTTC.

The rearrangement joins TRBV21-1 to TRBJ1-6; TRBD1, the table's D call, lacks a check against the DNA. TRBV21-1 is noted as a pseudogene. This CDR3 has 15 residues. The CDR3 sequence: CASRDRGRGNSPLHF. The CDR3 DNA is TGTGCCAGCAGGGACAGGGGGCGAGGGAATTCACCCCTCCACTTT.

This sequence joins TRBV6-5 and TRBJ2-7, with TRBD2 matching 7 bases. The length of the CDR3 is 14 residues. Germline V gene data show CDR1 as MNHEY and CDR2 as SVGAGI. J was trimmed by 3 bases and V by 9 bases; bases with no gene match: 11. The CDR3 DNA is TGTGCCAGTGGGGGGGAGGTCCGCGTCTACGAGCAGTACTTC. This gives the protein CASGGEVRVYEQYF.

In DNA, the CDR3 is TGTGCCTGGAGTAACAGAGCGAACACCGGGGAGCTGTTTTTT. The encoded protein is CAWSNRANTGELFF. The chain uses TRBV30 and TRBJ2-2; unclear D gene. V was pared by 2 bases and J by 0 bases, with 7 bases between. The CDR3 sequence is 14 residues long. Germline V lookup: CDR1 GTSNPN, CDR2 SVGIG (reference sequence).

V and J are TRBV30 and TRBJ1-5, with D uncertain. Germline CDR1 is GTSNPN and CDR2 is SVGIG (reference sequence). The CDR3 has 17 amino acids. Trimming took 2 bases from V and 11 from J, leaving 28 bases between them. The CDR3 nucleotides read TGTGCCTGGAGTATTGGACGATCTTCCAACGAGGGAGGGACCCAGCATTTT. This gives the protein CAWSIGRSSNEGGTQHF.

This clone appeared once. The chain uses TRBV3-1 (or the pseudogene TRBV3-2) and TRBJ2-5; D may be TRBD1 (6 bases). V lost 1 base and J 0 bases, leaving 12 bases between the germline ends. CDR3 size: 16 residues. From germline, CDR1 is LGHDT and CDR2 YNNKEL (reference sequence). The CDR3 DNA follows: TGTGCCAGCAGCCAAGCCCCGACAGGATACCAAGAGACCCAGTACTTC. Protein product: CASSQAPTGYQETQYF.

CDR3 loop: CAIRVDSNYGYTF. CDR3 bases: TGTGCCATCAGAGTCGACAGCAACTATGGCTACACCTTC. The V and J genes are TRBV10-3 and TRBJ1-2; perhaps TRBD1 as D (5 bases). The germline CDR1 and CDR2 sequences are ENHRY and SYGVKD. The CDR3 covers 13 residues. Trimming took off 6 bases at V and 2 bases at J, with 10 bases between the two ends.

This chain joins TRBV6-5 and TRBJ1-1, with D tentatively TRBD1 (6 bases). CDR3 size: 15 residues. Trimming took 2 bases from V and 2 from J, leaving 12 bases between them. The germline V gene has CDR1 MNHEY and CDR2 SVGAGI. The CDR3 sequence: CASSYHGQINTEAFF. CDR3 sequence (DNA): TGTGCCAGCAGTTACCACGGACAGATAAACACTGAAGCTTTCTTT.

The chain has TRBV7-8 and TRBJ1-5; 7 nucleotides agree with TRBD1. The V segment lost 1 base and the J segment 4 bases; nucleotides outside the gene matches: 4. Germline CDR1 and CDR2: SGHVS and FQNEAQ. The CDR3 totals 15 residues. DNA of the CDR3: TGTGCCAGCAGCTTAGGGTCGACAGGGAATCAGCCCCAGCATTTT. Translation gives CASSLGSTGNQPQHF.

This clone was counted once. V gene TRBV30 combines with J gene TRBJ1-1; D is undetermined. The CDR3 has 12 residues. Between the trimmed V and J ends, which lost 3 bases and 1 base, there was a span of 6 bases. CDR1 and CDR2 (germline): GTSNPN, SVGIG (reference sequence). In nucleotides, the CDR3 is TGTGCCTGGAGCGACAAGAACACTGAAGCTTTCTTT. The encoded protein is CAWSDKNTEAFF. Drawing the rest from reference TRBV30 and TRBJ1-1, the complete variable domain is SQTIHQWPATLVQPVGSPLSLECTVEGTSNPNLYWYRQAAGRGLQLLFYSVGIGQISSEVPQNLSASRPQDRQFILSSKKLLLSDSGFYLCAWSDKNTEAFFGQGTRLTVV.

The V gene is TRBV2, the J gene TRBJ2-4; 7 nucleotides agree with TRBD1. This CDR3 has 14 amino acids. With 6 bases clipped from V and 7 bases from J, the junction kept 9 bases outside the gene matches. Per germline, CDR1 SNHLY and CDR2 FYNNEI. The CDR3 spells CASRTSGGSNIQYF. As DNA, the CDR3 is TGTGCCAGCAGGACTTCAGGGGGATCGAACATTCAGTACTTC.

J is TRBJ2-1 and V is TRBV6-6; 12 nucleotides line up with TRBD1. Trimming removed 6 bases from V and 6 bases from J; junction bases left unmatched: 6. The CDR3 loop spans 15 amino acids. Germline-derived CDR1 and CDR2 are MNHNY and SVGAGI (reference sequence). CDR3 amino acids: CASSPPGQGANEQFF. CDR3 in DNA: TGTGCCAGCAGCCCCCCGGGACAGGGGGCCAATGAGCAGTTCTTC.

V usage is TRBV6-6 and J usage is TRBJ1-2; perhaps TRBD1 as D (6 bases). Trimming stripped 5 bases from V and 6 bases from J, with 16 bases between. CDR1 and CDR2 (germline): MNHNY, SVGAGI (reference sequence). The CDR3 has 14 amino acids. Here the CDR3 DNA reads TGTGCCAGCAGTCCGGGACAATCTCACCATGGCTACACCTTC. Protein product: CASSPGQSHHGYTF.

The rearrangement uses TRBV24-1 and TRBJ1-2, with D tentatively TRBD1 (6 bases). V lost 5 bases, J lost 8 bases, and 17 bases lay in between. The germline V gene encodes CDR1 KGHDR and CDR2 SFDVKD. CDR3 length equals 14 residues. The CDR3 is CATSGTNRVEGYTF. The CDR3, as DNA: TGTGCCACCAGTGGAACAAACAGGGTCGAGGGCTACACCTTC.

This chain's CDR3 is CASRRGLNQPQHF. CDR3 nucleotides: TGTGCCAGCAGGCGGGGACTTAATCAGCCCCAGCATTTT. This chain joins TRBV2 and TRBJ1-5; possibly TRBD1 for D (5 bases). Germline CDR1 is SNHLY and CDR2 is FYNNEI. This CDR3 spans 13 amino acids. Trimming took 6 bases from V and 4 from J, leaving 10 bases between them.

The chain joins TRBV7-8 to TRBJ2-1, with D perhaps matching TRBD2 (7 bases). Germline CDR1 is SGHVS and CDR2 is FQNEAQ. The V end lost 4 bases, the J end lost 6 bases, and 16 bases lay between the germline ends. The length of the CDR3 is 15 residues. CDR3 sequence reads: CASSSQGGATNEQFF. CDR3 DNA sequence: TGTGCCAGCAGCTCCCAAGGGGGGGCGACCAATGAGCAGTTCTTC.

The J gene is TRBJ2-1, the V gene TRBV7-9; D remains unclear. CDR1 and CDR2 (germline): SEHNR, FQNEAQ (reference sequence). V was pared by 8 bases and J by 4 bases, with 3 bases between. The length of the CDR3 is 10 residues. CDR3 sequence (DNA): TGTGCCAGCTCTTACAATGAGCAGTTCTTC. It yields the protein CASSYNEQFF.

This clone was seen a few times. The rearrangement links TRBV19 to TRBJ2-3, with 8 bases fitting TRBD2. The CDR3 is made up of 15 amino acids. Germline V gene sequence: CDR1 LNHDA, CDR2 SQIVND (reference sequence). After removal of 5 bases from V and 9 bases from J, the junction contained 13 bases not matched to a gene. The CDR3: CASSVGGAGAPTQYF. CDR3 DNA sequence: TGTGCCAGTAGTGTTGGGGGAGCGGGGGCCCCCACGCAGTATTTT. Full variable domain (outside the CDR3, taken from reference TRBV19 and TRBJ2-3): DGGITQSPKYLFRKEGQNVTLSCEQNLNHDAMYWYRQDPGQGLRLIYYSQIVNDFQKGDIAEGYSVSREKKESFPLTVTSAQKNPTAFYLCASSVGGAGAPTQYFGPGTRLTVL.

This clone was seen only once. This sequence joins TRBV7-9 and TRBJ1-5; TRBD1 might be the D (6 bases). Germline loops: CDR1 SEHNR, CDR2 FQNEAQ (reference sequence). The CDR3 spans 12 residues. Between the trimmed V and J ends, which lost 3 bases and 6 bases, there was a span of 6 bases. CDR3 DNA sequence: TGTGCCAGCAGCTTGGACAGTCAGCCCCAGCATTTT. This codes for CASSLDSQPQHF.